The rows below give T cell receptor beta chains drawn from one sample of a study of blood T cells in healthy people across ages. Each CDR3 protein is one row after TCRdb ran MiXCR on the 5' RACE reads. The sample shows over a million distinct CDR3 sequences, approximately 39% of them seen only once. The sample consisted of blood. All receptors derive from a young woman in good health. The CDR3 runs from the conserved cysteine through the conserved F or W. The D gene is left open where the match is weak. Clone size, where shown, is once, few, many, or a class for clones that have expanded.

v_call	clone_size	d_call	j_call	cdr3_nt	cdr3_aa
TRBV12-3/TRBV12-4	NA	TRBD2	TRBJ2-1	TGTGCCAGCAGTTTATCTAGCGGGAGCGACAATGAGCAGTTCTTC	CASSLSSGSDNEQFF
TRBV7-2	NA	TRBD2	TRBJ2-7	TGTGCCAGCAGCTTTACTAGCGGGGGCAACTACGAGCAGTACTTC	CASSFTSGGNYEQYF
TRBV20-1	NA	TRBD1	TRBJ1-5	TGCAGTGCTAACCCCTCGGACAGGGGGTTCAATCAGCCCCAGCATTTT	CSANPSDRGFNQPQHF
TRBV10-3	NA	NA	TRBJ2-7	TGTGCCATCAGGGAGAGGGACTACGAGCAGTACTTC	CAIRERDYEQYF
TRBV27	NA	NA	TRBJ2-1	TGTGCCAGCAGGATAAGAGGAGGCTCCTACAATGAGCAGTTCTTC	CASRIRGGSYNEQFF
TRBV27	NA	TRBD1	TRBJ2-7	TGTGCCAGCAGTGAGACAGGGGGCGCGGTCGAGCAGTACTTC	CASSETGGAVEQYF
TRBV30	few	NA	TRBJ1-4	TGTGCCGGGAGGACGGGAAGAGAAAAACTGTTTTTT	CAGRTGREKLFF
TRBV29-1	NA	TRBD1	TRBJ1-4	TGCAGCGCCAGACAGGGCGCGCTTGCAACTAATGAAAAACTGTTTTTT	CSARQGALATNEKLFF
TRBV28	NA	NA	TRBJ2-7	TGTGCCAGCAGAACCACACTCGGGGACGGCCTCTCCTACGAGCAGTACTTC	CASRTTLGDGLSYEQYF
TRBV12-3/TRBV12-4	NA	NA	TRBJ2-1	TGTGCCAGCAGTGTACAGGGAATTAAGCAGTTCTTC	CASSVQGIKQFF
TRBV28	NA	TRBD1	TRBJ2-5	TGTGCCAGCAGAGACCGGGACAGGGTTTGGACCCAGTACTTC	CASRDRDRVWTQYF
TRBV4-1	NA	NA	TRBJ2-2	TGCGCCAGCAGCCGAGTCCGGCCCCAGGGGTCCGGGGAGCTGTTTTTT	CASSRVRPQGSGELFF
TRBV3-1	NA	NA	TRBJ2-7	TGTGCCAGCAGCCAAGGCCGGGACCCTACCAATGAGCAGTACTTC	CASSQGRDPTNEQYF
TRBV7-2	NA	NA	TRBJ1-2	TGTGCCAGCAGCCTAGTTGGCAGGGAATATGGCTACACCTTC	CASSLVGREYGYTF
TRBV4-3	once	NA	TRBJ2-7	TGCGCCAGCAGCCAAGATCCGAGTTCTCGGGAGCAGTACTTC	CASSQDPSSREQYF
TRBV7-2	NA	TRBD1	TRBJ2-1	TGTGCCAGCAGCTTTAACAGGGGGGAAGAGACCCAGTTCTTC	CASSFNRGEETQFF
TRBV29-1	NA	TRBD2	TRBJ2-3	TGCAGCGTTGAACCCCTGACTAGCGGCGCGCAGTATTTT	CSVEPLTSGAQYF
TRBV9	NA	TRBD2	TRBJ2-3	TGTGCCAGCAGCGTAATGGGGACTAGCGAAGATACGCAGTATTTT	CASSVMGTSEDTQYF
TRBV6-5	NA	NA	TRBJ1-1	TGTGCCAGCAGGACAGTATCCCAGAACACTGAAGCTTTCTTT	CASRTVSQNTEAFF
TRBV7-2	NA	NA	TRBJ1-5	TGTGCCAGCAGCTTAAGGAGGGACGGTCAGCCCCAGCATTTT	CASSLRRDGQPQHF
TRBV13	NA	TRBD2	TRBJ2-7	TGTGCCAGCAGCTTAGGCACCCCGGCTAGCGGGAAGTACGAGCAGTACTTC	CASSLGTPASGKYEQYF
TRBV20-1	NA	NA	TRBJ2-4	TGCAGTGCAGCGCGGGATAGGGGGGACATTCAGTACTTC	CSAARDRGDIQYF
TRBV7-9	few	NA	TRBJ1-6	TGTGCCAGCAGCTTCATTGGGGGCGAAGGTTCACCCCTCCACTTT	CASSFIGGEGSPLHF
TRBV2	many	NA	TRBJ2-7	TGTGCCAGCAGTGAGGGGCAGTCGTTCTACGAGCAGTACTTC	CASSEGQSFYEQYF
TRBV7-2	NA	NA	TRBJ2-5	TGTGCCAGCAGCTTAGCGTGGAACAATGAGCAGTACTTC	CASSLAWNNEQYF
TRBV5-1	NA	TRBD1	TRBJ2-5	TGCGCCAGCAGCGCCGCCGGGACAGGGGAAGAGACCAAGTACTTC	CASSAAGTGEETKYF
TRBV10-3	NA	NA	TRBJ2-7	TGTGCCATCAGTGAGGTTGCATCCTACGAGCAGTACTTC	CAISEVASYEQYF
TRBV4-3	few	NA	TRBJ1-1	TGCGCCAGCAGCCAGCTAGCCGGGAACACTGAAGCTTTCTTT	CASSQLAGNTEAFF
TRBV12-3/TRBV12-4	NA	NA	TRBJ1-2	NA	CAGSKDRGTAYGCTF
TRBV29-1	few	TRBD2	TRBJ2-7	TGCAGCGTTGAAGAGGTAGCGGGGGGGTCCTACGAGCAGTACTTC	CSVEEVAGGSYEQYF
TRBV6-2/TRBV6-3	few	NA	TRBJ1-2	TGTGCCAGCAGTACAGGGTTCGACTATGGCTACACCTTC	CASSTGFDYGYTF
TRBV28	NA	TRBD1	TRBJ2-5	TGTGCCAGCAGTTTCCCTAGGGACAGCTACGACCAGTACTTC	CASSFPRDSYDQYF
TRBV7-9	few	NA	TRBJ2-1	TGTGCCAGCAGCGGAGGACCCGGTGTCAGCTGGCAGTTCTTC	CASSGGPGVSWQFF
TRBV20-1	NA	NA	TRBJ2-7	TGCAGTGCTAGAGACGTAGCGAAAACCTACAATGAGCAGTACTTC	CSARDVAKTYNEQYF
TRBV20-1	few	NA	TRBJ2-1	TGCAGTGCTAGCGGCCCTGTGGCCTACAATGAGCAGTTCTTC	CSASGPVAYNEQFF
TRBV29-1	few	NA	TRBJ2-1	TGCAGCGTCGCCACACGGGACACCTTATCCTACAATGAGCAGTTCTTC	CSVATRDTLSYNEQFF
TRBV2	few	TRBD1	TRBJ1-6	TGTGCCAGCAGGGGGGACAGGGGGCTTTCACCCCTCCACTTT	CASRGDRGLSPLHF
TRBV28	few	NA	TRBJ1-1	TGTGCCAGCAACCCCGGGGAATGGGCTGAAGCTTTCTTT	CASNPGEWAEAFF
TRBV6-5	once	TRBD2	TRBJ2-7	TGTGCCAGCAGGTTTGGCGGGGGTAGCTCCTACAATGAGCAGTACTTC	CASRFGGGSSYNEQYF
TRBV9	NA	NA	TRBJ1-1	TGTGCCAGCAGCGTAGCTATAGGCAGGAACACTGAAGCTTTCTTT	CASSVAIGRNTEAFF
TRBV6-5	NA	TRBD1	TRBJ2-5	TGTGCCAGCAGTTACTCGTTTCCCGGGACAGGGTTTTCGGAGACCCAGTACTTC	CASSYSFPGTGFSETQYF
TRBV6-6	NA	TRBD1	TRBJ1-1	TGTGCCAGCAGTCCCCCCGGGACAGGGCGGACTGAAGCTTTCTTT	CASSPPGTGRTEAFF
TRBV9	NA	TRBD2	TRBJ2-5	TGTGCCAGCAGCGTAACTAGCGGGGGGTTCAGTGGGGATGAGCAGTACTTC	CASSVTSGGFSGDEQYF
TRBV6-5	few	NA	TRBJ2-1	TGTGCCAGCAGTTACGAGGGATCCTCCTACAATGAGCAGTTCTTC	CASSYEGSSYNEQFF
TRBV5-6	NA	TRBD1	TRBJ1-6	TGTGCCAGCAGCTTGGACAGGGGCAACTCCTATAATTCACCCCTCCACTTT	CASSLDRGNSYNSPLHF
TRBV6-6	NA	TRBD1	TRBJ2-6	TGTGCCAGCAGTGGACAGGCCTCCTCTGGGGCCAACGTCCTGACTTTC	CASSGQASSGANVLTF
TRBV6-1	few	NA	TRBJ2-7	TGTGCCAGCACCGAGGGGGTAGCCTACGAGCAGTACTTC	CASTEGVAYEQYF
TRBV4-2	NA	TRBD2	TRBJ2-1	TGTGCCAGCAGCCCCGCCGGGACTAGGGACAATGAGCAGTTCTTC	CASSPAGTRDNEQFF
TRBV20-1	NA	TRBD2	TRBJ2-1	TGCAGTGCCCCTCGGGGGGGCAATGAGCAGTTCTTC	CSAPRGGNEQFF
TRBV6-2/TRBV6-3	few	NA	TRBJ1-5	TGTGCCAGCACACCGGACAGCGGTAGCAATCAGCCTCAGCATTTT	CASTPDSGSNQPQHF
TRBV7-3	NA	NA	TRBJ2-1	TGTGCCAGCAGCTTCATAGCGGCAACCTACAATGAGCAGTTCTTC	CASSFIAATYNEQFF
TRBV27	NA	NA	TRBJ2-7	TGTGCCAGCAGCACAGGGTTGTGGGACGAGCAGTACTTC	CASSTGLWDEQYF
TRBV25-1	NA	TRBD1	TRBJ1-2	TGTGCCAGCAGTGAATATGGACAGGGGACTGGCTACACCTTC	CASSEYGQGTGYTF
TRBV4-2	NA	NA	TRBJ1-2	TGTGCCAGCAGCCCAGGAGACGGGGTCTACTATGGCTACACCTTC	CASSPGDGVYYGYTF
TRBV30	NA	NA	TRBJ1-1	TGTGCCTGGATCAGGAGGGTTCTTTTTACTGAAGCTTTCTTT	CAWIRRVLFTEAFF